The clone carrying this T cell receptor beta chain has just a few counts. Its specificity is not known. The data belong to a study of T cell responses to AZD1222 COVID-19 vaccine. Study-wide points: In a largely white British group with more females than males, clonal diversity was possibly underestimated. Sampling captured repertoires only after the peak T cell response. Only a handful of AZD1222 recipients, several in all, had baseline seropositivity.

Clones were sequenced by immunoSEQ multiplex PCR, and TCRdb holds only the in-frame ones, with some missing. The sample shows nearly 100,000 clones, 70% to 90% of them seen only once. The sample in question was peripheral blood, obtained on day 0 of AZD1222 vaccination. The source is an adult in good health.

The CDR3 spells CASSLADRFVETQYF. The CDR3 DNA reads TGCGCCAGCAGCTTGGCTGACAGGTTTGTGGAGACCCAGTACTTC. The gene calls are TRBV5-1 and TRBJ2-5, with D perhaps matching TRBD1 (6 bases). CDR1 SGHRS and CDR2 YFSETQ come from the germline V gene. The length of the CDR3 is 15 residues. V was cut by 0 bases and J by 5 bases, with 14 bases left in between.